These T cell receptor beta chains were read from a single sample in a study of tumor and adjacent non-tumor tissue in lung cancer. TCRdb re-called the multiplex PCR reads through MiXCR, storing one row per CDR3 protein. This sample has 95,000 to 150,000 distinct CDR3 sequences, with roughly 67% found just once. Specimen: lung tumor tissue. The receptor set was obtained from a man aged 30 to 39 with non-small cell lung cancer. Both conserved end residues are part of each CDR3. The order of the fields is clone size, V gene, J gene, D gene, CDR3 protein, CDR3 DNA. The D gene is left open where the match is weak. Clone size is stated in some rows and not others, as once, few, many or a class when expanded.

many	TRBV10-1	TRBJ2-7	NA	CASRGTTSEQYF	TGCGCCAGCCGAGGGACAACCAGCGAGCAGTACTTC
NA	TRBV11-1	TRBJ1-1	NA	CASSRSDIEAFF	TGTGCCAGCAGCCGCAGCGACATTGAAGCTTTCTTT
NA	TRBV5-4	TRBJ1-2	TRBD1	CASSLGAGGLDADYIF	TGTGCCAGCAGCTTGGGGGCAGGGGGCCTAGATGCTGACTACATCTTC
once	TRBV6-2/TRBV6-3	TRBJ2-7	NA	CASNTPDRSLREQYF	TGTGCCAGCAATACACCGGATAGGTCACTACGCGAGCAGTACTTC
NA	TRBV20-1	TRBJ2-1	NA	CSVRWVGGHKEQFF	TGCAGTGTTAGATGGGTGGGGGGCCACAAAGAGCAGTTCTTC
NA	TRBV4-1	TRBJ2-7	NA	CSSSQDETRQTYEHYF	TGCTCCAGCAGCCAAGACGAGACAAGACAGACCTACGAGCACTACTTC
few	TRBV21-1	TRBJ1-5	NA	CASSARTVFSNQPQHF	TGTGCCAGCAGCGCCCGGACAGTTTTCAGCAATCAGCCCCAGCATTTT
many	TRBV21-1	TRBJ2-1	NA	CASSATNNHYNEQFF	TGTGCCAGCAGCGCGACGAATAACCACTACAATGAGCAGTTCTTC
many	TRBV10-1	TRBJ2-1	NA	CASSESVTEQFF	TGCGCCAGCAGTGAGTCGGTGACCGAGCAGTTCTTC
many	TRBV7-8	TRBJ2-1	NA	CASSLGGLNEQFF	TGTGCCAGCAGCTTAGGGGGCTTAAATGAGCAGTTCTTC
NA	TRBV6-5	TRBJ2-7	TRBD1	CASNLQGSTYEQYF	TGTGCCAGCAACCTACAGGGGTCGACCTACGAGCAGTACTTC
NA	TRBV20-1	TRBJ2-2	TRBD1	CSAALQGADTGELLF	TGCAGTGCCGCTCTACAGGGGGCTGATACCGGGGAGCTGTTATTT
NA	TRBV20-1	TRBJ2-3	NA	CSARDPLSTDTQYF	TGTAGTGCTAGAGATCCACTATCGACAGATACGCAGTATTTT
NA	TRBV20-1	TRBJ1-2	NA	CSARVVSGQGASYGYTF	TGCAGTGCTAGGGTCGTGTCTGGGCAGGGAGCTAGCTATGGCTACACCTTC
NA	TRBV5-8	TRBJ2-1	TRBD2	CASSGGALYNEQFF	TGTGCCAGCTCCGGGGGGGCCCTCTACAATGAGCAGTTCTTC
few	TRBV28	TRBJ2-1	NA	CARSSPIAEKSSYNEQFF	TGTGCCAGGAGTTCCCCCATAGCGGAGAAGAGCTCCTACAATGAACAGTTTTTC
NA	TRBV7-9	TRBJ2-1	TRBD2	CASSSRELGTTTYNEQFF	TGTGCCAGCAGCTCTAGGGAGTTGGGGACTACCACCTACAATGAGCAGTTCTTC
NA	TRBV12-3/TRBV12-4	TRBJ2-7	NA	CASTFGLPPYEQYF	TGCGCCAGCACTTTTGGGCTGCCCCCCTACGAGCAGTACTTC
many	TRBV10-3	TRBJ2-5	TRBD2	CAISRTSAGGETQYF	TGTGCCATCAGTAGGACTAGCGCGGGGGGGGAGACCCAGTACTTC
NA	TRBV29-1	TRBJ2-5	NA	CSVDQEQGRAQYF	TGCAGCGTTGATCAGGAGCAGGGAAGGGCCCAGTACTTC
many	TRBV5-5	TRBJ1-4	NA	CASSLGNEKLFF	TGTGCCAGCAGCTTGGGTAATGAAAAACTGTTTTTT
NA	TRBV12-3/TRBV12-4	TRBJ1-5	TRBD1	CASSKGQVSNQPQHF	TGTGCCAGCAGCAAGGGACAGGTTAGCAATCAGCCCCAGCATTTT
NA	TRBV25-1	TRBJ1-2	NA	CASSEVGVYGYTF	TGTGCCAGCAGTGAAGTAGGGGTCTATGGCTACACCTTC
NA	TRBV11-2	TRBJ2-2	NA	CASSLPRGIGGELFF	TGTGCCAGCAGCCTGCCCCGAGGTATTGGCGGGGAGCTGTTTTTC
few	TRBV11-3	TRBJ2-7	NA	CANRRSGAGAHEQYF	TGTGCCAACAGACGTTCCGGGGCAGGGGCCCACGAGCAGTACTTC
NA	TRBV7-3	TRBJ1-2	TRBD1	CASSLIRTGGSGYTF	TGTGCCAGCAGCTTAATTAGGACAGGGGGTAGCGGCTACACCTTC
NA	TRBV5-6	TRBJ1-5	TRBD1	CTSSFWGQGIAQHF	TGTACCAGTAGCTTCTGGGGACAGGGAATAGCCCAGCATTTT
NA	TRBV6-1	TRBJ1-1	NA	CASSELGADVEAIF	TGTGCCAGCAGTGAACTGGGGGCGGACGTTGAAGCTATCTTT
many	TRBV5-6	TRBJ2-4	NA	CASSLEAGFPLNIQYF	TGTGCCAGCAGCTTGGAGGCCGGTTTTCCCTTAAACATTCAGTACTTC
many	TRBV10-3	TRBJ1-3	NA	CATSLVQLTSGNTIYF	TGTGCCACCTCGTTGGTTCAGCTTACCTCTGGAAACACCATATATTTT
NA	TRBV7-8	TRBJ2-1	TRBD2	CASSGLAFDYNEQFF	TGTGCCAGCAGCGGACTAGCGTTCGACTACAATGAGCAGTTCTTC
NA	TRBV7-2	TRBJ2-1	TRBD2	CASSRTSGSCEQFF	TGTGCCAGCAGCCGGACTAGCGGGAGTTGTGAGCAGTTCTTC
many	TRBV28	TRBJ2-7	NA	CASNLRGSNEQYF	TGTGCCAGCAACCTAAGGGGTTCTAACGAGCAGTACTTC
NA	TRBV29-1	TRBJ1-2	NA	CTVARDGNNYGYAF	TGCACCGTTGCCCGGGACGGAAATAACTATGGTTACGCCTTC
NA	TRBV29-1	TRBJ2-5	NA	CIVEGGLETQYF	TGCATCGTTGAGGGGGGACTAGAGACCCAGTACTTC
many	TRBV20-1	TRBJ2-7	NA	CSARDFGTHSYEQYF	TGCAGTGCTAGAGATTTTGGGACGCACTCCTACGAGCAGTACTTC
NA	TRBV11-3	TRBJ1-2	NA	CASSTLDGNYGYTF	TGTGCTAGCAGCACCCTGGACGGAAACTATGGCTACACCTTT
NA	TRBV7-8	TRBJ2-6	NA	CASSLVYFGANVLTF	TGTGCCAGCAGCTTAGTTTACTTCGGGGCCAACGTCCTGACTTTC
many	TRBV30	TRBJ2-5	NA	CAGTGNSETQYF	TGTGCCGGTACAGGGAATAGTGAGACCCAGTACTTC
NA	TRBV6-6	TRBJ1-5	NA	CDSSHIRGRTSGGNQPQHF	TGTGACAGCAGTCATATTAGGGGACGGACCTCAGGAGGCAATCAGCCCCAGCATTTT
NA	TRBV7-9	TRBJ2-7	TRBD2	CVSSSFPQREDAYEQYF	TGTGTCAGCAGCTCCTTTCCCCAGCGGGAGGACGCCTATGAGCAGTACTTC
many	TRBV4-1	TRBJ1-3	NA	CASSQDPGDGNTIYF	TGCGCCAGCAGCCAAGATCCAGGGGATGGAAACACCATATATTTT
NA	TRBV12-3/TRBV12-4	TRBJ2-7	TRBD2	CTSCGLAGKYF	TGTACCAGCTGTGGACTAGCGGGAAAGTACTTC
many	TRBV6-5	TRBJ1-1	NA	CASSRMRGGTEAFF	TGTGCCAGCAGCCGCATGAGGGGTGGCACTGAAGCTTTCTTT
NA	TRBV6-2/TRBV6-3	TRBJ2-1	NA	CARRMEGTYNERFF	TGTGCCAGAAGGATGGAGGGGACCTACAATGAGCGGTTCTTC
NA	TRBV11-2	TRBJ2-5	NA	CASSAMQLELETQYF	TGTGCCAGCAGTGCGATGCAGCTAGAGTTAGAGACCCAGTACTTC
NA	TRBV4-1	TRBJ1-4	NA	CASSQGSACVNEKLFF	TGTGCCAGCAGCCAGGGATCTGCGTGTGTTAATGAAAAACTGTTTTTT
NA	TRBV5-6	TRBJ2-1	TRBD2	CVSSNGRLANNEQFF	TGTGTCAGCAGCAATGGGAGACTAGCCAACAATGAGCAGTTCTTC
few	TRBV20-1	TRBJ2-3	NA	CTARDGDTQYF	TGCACTGCTAGAGATGGGGATACGCAGTATTTT
few	TRBV6-1	TRBJ1-5	NA	CASSETPGESNQPQHF	TGTGCCAGCAGTGAAACCCCCGGGGAAAGCAATCAGCCCCAGCATTTT
NA	TRBV29-1	TRBJ2-1	NA	CSGIHRVENEQFF	TGCAGCGGTATTCACAGAGTAGAGAATGAGCAGTTCTTC
NA	TRBV12-3/TRBV12-4	TRBJ1-2	NA	CDSSVGAGYTF	TGTGACAGCAGTGTAGGGGCTGGTTACACCTTC
NA	TRBV5-1	TRBJ1-2	NA	CASSLEGVRAYTF	TGCGCCAGCAGCTTGGAGGGAGTCCGGGCCTACACCTTC